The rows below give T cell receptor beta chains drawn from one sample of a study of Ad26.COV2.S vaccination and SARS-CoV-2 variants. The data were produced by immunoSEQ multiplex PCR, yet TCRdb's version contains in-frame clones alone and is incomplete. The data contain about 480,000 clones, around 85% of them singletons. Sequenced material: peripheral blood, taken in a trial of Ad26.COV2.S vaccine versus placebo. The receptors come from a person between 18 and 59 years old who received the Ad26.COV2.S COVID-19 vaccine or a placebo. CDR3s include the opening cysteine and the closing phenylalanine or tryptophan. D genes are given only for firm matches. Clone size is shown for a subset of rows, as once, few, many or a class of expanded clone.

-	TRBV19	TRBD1	CASSSLTGTQETQYF
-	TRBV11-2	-	CASSSGATMRGYGYTF
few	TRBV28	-	CASSPVGEQYF
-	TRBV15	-	CATSRDPNYGYTF
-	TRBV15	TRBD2	CATSRGTSGGTGELFF
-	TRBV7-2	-	CATSRDGRTDTQYF
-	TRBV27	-	CASSLSLGRYEQYF
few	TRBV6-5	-	CASSYARYYEQYF
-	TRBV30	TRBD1	CAWSALDRGNQPQHF
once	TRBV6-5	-	CASTGGGPFGAFF
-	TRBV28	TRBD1	CASTIQGAEKLFF
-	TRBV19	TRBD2	CASSDIAGGPGGDEQFF
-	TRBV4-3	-	CASSPQAGTTGYTAAQYF
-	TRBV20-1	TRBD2	CSASGVLAGHNEQFF
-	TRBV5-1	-	CASSLLGTRNEKLFF
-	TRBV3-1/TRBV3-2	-	CASSQDRGRDEQFF
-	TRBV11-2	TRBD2	CASSFGLAVFGEQYF
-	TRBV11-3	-	CASSLGPINEQFF
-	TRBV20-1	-	CSAGATAPQHF
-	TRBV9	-	CASSERLLPGEQYF
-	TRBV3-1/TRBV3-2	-	CASSQTNVRVTGNTIYF
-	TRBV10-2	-	CASSDATGELFF
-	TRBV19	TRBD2	CASAGLAGTDTQYF
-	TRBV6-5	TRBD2	CASRPVAGSLDTQYF
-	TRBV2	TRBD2	CASSEVRVAGKYEQYF
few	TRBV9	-	CASSVAWIGGNTIYF
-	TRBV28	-	CASREKGRQPQHF
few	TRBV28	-	CASSLRTALWGYGYTF
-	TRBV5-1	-	CASSLSLRAGELFF
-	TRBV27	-	CASSFFPGEVGIQYF
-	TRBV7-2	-	CASNETPTNTGELFF
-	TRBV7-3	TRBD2	CASSLISLAGVNEQFF
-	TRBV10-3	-	CAISLDPPGELFF
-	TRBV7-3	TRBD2	CASSLNAGVGSYEQFF
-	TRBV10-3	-	CAIGSDGYTF
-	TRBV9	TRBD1	CASSVHRGGSGANVLTF
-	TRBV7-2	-	CASRESREQPQHF
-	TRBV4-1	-	CASSQTPRSYGYTF
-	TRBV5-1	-	CASSPSGVPATEAFF
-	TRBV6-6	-	CASSYFYRDITGELFF
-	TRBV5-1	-	CASSRTGRAGNTEAFF
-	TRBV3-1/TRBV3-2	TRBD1	CASSQGRGLSNQPQHF
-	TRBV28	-	CASSSGKYEQYF
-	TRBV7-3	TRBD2	CASSRTSGRLNEQFF
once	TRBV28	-	CASWAGWSTEAFF
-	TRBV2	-	CASSDVDYGYTF
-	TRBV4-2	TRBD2	CASSQRPGLDYNEQFF
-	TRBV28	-	CASSLPSGRGNTIYF
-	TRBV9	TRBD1	CASSENPGQNNEQFF
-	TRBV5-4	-	CASSRGQGYGYTF
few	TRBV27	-	CASSSKSGLNLNQPQHF
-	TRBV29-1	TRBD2	CSHLPGLAGALREQYF
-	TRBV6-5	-	CASMSTTADLETQYF
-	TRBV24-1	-	CATSDATSKITDEQFF
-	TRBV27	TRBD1	CASSKTGPGETQYF
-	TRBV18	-	CASSLKAGANTGELFF
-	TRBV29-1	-	CSVEDPGTQYF
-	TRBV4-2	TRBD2	CASSQDSLAGATYNEQFF
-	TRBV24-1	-	CATSDAGAGRYNEQFF
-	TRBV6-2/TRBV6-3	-	CASSNGLTYNEQFF